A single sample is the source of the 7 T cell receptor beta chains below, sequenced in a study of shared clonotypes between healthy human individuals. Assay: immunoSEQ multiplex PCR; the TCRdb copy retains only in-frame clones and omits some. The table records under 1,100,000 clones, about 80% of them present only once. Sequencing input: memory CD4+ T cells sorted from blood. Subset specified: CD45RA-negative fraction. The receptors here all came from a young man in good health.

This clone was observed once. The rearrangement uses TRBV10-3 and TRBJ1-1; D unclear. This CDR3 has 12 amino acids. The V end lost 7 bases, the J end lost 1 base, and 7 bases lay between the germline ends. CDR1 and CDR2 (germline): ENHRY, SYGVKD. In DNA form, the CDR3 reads TGTGCCATCAAGAGAGGGAACACTGAAGCTTTCTTT. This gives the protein CAIKRGNTEAFF.

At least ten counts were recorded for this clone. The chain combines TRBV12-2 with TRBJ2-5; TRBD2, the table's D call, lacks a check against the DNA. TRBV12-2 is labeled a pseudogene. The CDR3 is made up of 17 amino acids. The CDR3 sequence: CASRLAILARGQETQYF. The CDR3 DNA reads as TGTGCAAGTCGCTTAGCGATCCTAGCGAGGGGCCAAGAGACCCAGTACTTC.

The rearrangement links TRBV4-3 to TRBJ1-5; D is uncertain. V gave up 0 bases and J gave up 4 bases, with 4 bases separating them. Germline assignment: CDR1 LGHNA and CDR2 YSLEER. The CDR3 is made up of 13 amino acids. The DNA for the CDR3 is TGCGCCAGCAGCCAAGATCAAAATCAGCCCCAGCATTTT. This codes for CASSQDQNQPQHF.

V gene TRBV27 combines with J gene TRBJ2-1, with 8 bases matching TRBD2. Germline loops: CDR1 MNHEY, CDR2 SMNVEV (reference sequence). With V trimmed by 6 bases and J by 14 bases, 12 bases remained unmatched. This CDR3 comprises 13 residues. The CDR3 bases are TGTGCCAGCAGGGCTGGGCGGCGGGAGGAAAAGTTCTTC. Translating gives CASRAGRREEKFF.

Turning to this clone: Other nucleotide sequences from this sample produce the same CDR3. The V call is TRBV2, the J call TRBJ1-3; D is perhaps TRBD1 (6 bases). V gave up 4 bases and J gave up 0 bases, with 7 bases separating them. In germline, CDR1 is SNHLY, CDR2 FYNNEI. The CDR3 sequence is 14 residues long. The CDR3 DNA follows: TGTGCCAGCAGTGGGGGGCTCTCTGGAAACACCATATATTTT. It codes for CASSGGLSGNTIYF.

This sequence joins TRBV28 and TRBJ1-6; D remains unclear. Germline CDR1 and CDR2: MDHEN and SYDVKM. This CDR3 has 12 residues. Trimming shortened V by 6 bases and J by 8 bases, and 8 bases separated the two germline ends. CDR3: CASSVPHSPLHF. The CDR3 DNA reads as TGTGCCAGCAGCGTTCCCCATTCACCCCTCCACTTT.

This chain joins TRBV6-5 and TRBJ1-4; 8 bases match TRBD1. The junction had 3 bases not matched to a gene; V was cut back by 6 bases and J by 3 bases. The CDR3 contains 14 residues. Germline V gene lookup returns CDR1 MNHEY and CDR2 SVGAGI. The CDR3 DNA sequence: TGTGCCAGCAGCCGGACAGGGCCTAATGAAAAACTGTTTTTT. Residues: CASSRTGPNEKLFF.